The clone carrying this T cell receptor beta chain showed up many times. The sample originates from a study of tumor-infiltrating lymphocytes in oesophageal squamous cell carcinoma. One entry per CDR3 protein, called by TCRdb with MiXCR from the PCR reads. The sample contains 15,000 to 20,000 distinct CDR3 sequences, 50% of which appear only once. V lost 1 base to trimming and J lost 5 bases, with 12 bases between them. This CDR3 is built from 14 residues. The germline V gene encodes CDR1 SEHNR and CDR2 FQNEAQ (reference sequence). Sequencing was performed on esophageal tumor tissue. V usage is TRBV7-9 and J usage is TRBJ2-7; D not certain. The TCR originated in a male donor with esophageal squamous cell carcinoma. CDR3 sequence reads: CASSLGLTPDEQYF. The CDR3, as DNA: TGTGCCAGCAGCTTAGGGCTCACCCCGGACGAGCAGTACTTC.